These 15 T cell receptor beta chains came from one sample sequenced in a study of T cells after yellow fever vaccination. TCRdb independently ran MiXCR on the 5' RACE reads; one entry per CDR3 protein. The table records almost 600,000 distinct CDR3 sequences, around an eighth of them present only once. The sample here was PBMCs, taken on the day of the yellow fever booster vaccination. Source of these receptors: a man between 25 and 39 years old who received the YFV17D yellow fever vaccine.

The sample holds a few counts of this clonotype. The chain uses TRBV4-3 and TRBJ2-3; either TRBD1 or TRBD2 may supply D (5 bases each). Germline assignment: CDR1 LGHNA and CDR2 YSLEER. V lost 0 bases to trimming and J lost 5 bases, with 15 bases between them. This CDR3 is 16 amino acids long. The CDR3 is CASSQDRGVLKDTQYF. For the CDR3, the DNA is TGCGCCAGCAGCCAAGATAGGGGAGTCCTCAAAGATACGCAGTATTTT.

This CDR3 reads CSAPGGYNEQFF. The DNA for the CDR3 is TGCAGTGCCCCGGGGGGGTACAATGAGCAGTTCTTC. The genes are TRBV20-1 and TRBJ2-1; 8 positions agree with TRBD2. Germline V gives CDR1 DFQATT, CDR2 SNEGSKA (reference sequence). J was trimmed by 4 bases and V by 6 bases; bases with no gene match: 2. The CDR3 has 12 residues.

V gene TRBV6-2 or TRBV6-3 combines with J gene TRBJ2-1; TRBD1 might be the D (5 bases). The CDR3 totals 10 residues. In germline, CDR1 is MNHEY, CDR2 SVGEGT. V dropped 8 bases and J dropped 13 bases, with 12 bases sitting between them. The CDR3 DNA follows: TGTGCCAGCTGGCAGGGTTACCAGTTCTTC. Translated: CASWQGYQFF.

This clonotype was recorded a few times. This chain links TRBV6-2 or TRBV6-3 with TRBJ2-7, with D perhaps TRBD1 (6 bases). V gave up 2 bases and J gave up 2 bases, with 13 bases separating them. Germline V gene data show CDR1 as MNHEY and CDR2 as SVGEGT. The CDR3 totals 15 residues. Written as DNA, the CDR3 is TGTGCCAGCAGTTACACCAGGACAGTACCCTACGAGCAGTACTTC. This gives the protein CASSYTRTVPYEQYF.

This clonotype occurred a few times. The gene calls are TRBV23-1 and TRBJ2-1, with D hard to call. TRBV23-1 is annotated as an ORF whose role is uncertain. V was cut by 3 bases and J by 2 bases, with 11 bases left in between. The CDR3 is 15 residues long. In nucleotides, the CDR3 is TGCGCCAGCAGTCATCCTCCTCTGACCTACAATGAGCAGTTCTTC. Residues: CASSHPPLTYNEQFF.

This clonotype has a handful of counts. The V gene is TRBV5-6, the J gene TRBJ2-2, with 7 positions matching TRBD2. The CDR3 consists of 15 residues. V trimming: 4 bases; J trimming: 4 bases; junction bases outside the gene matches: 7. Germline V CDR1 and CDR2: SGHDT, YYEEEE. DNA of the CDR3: TGTGCCAGCAGCCCTGGACTAGTGAGCACCGGGGAGCTGTTTTTT. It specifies CASSPGLVSTGELFF.

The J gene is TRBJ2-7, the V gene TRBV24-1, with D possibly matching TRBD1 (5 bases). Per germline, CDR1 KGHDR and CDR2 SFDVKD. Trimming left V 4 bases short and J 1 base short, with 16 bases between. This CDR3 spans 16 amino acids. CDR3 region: CATSDHRAGLSYEQYF. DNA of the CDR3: TGTGCCACCAGTGACCACCGGGCAGGGCTTTCCTACGAGCAGTACTTC.

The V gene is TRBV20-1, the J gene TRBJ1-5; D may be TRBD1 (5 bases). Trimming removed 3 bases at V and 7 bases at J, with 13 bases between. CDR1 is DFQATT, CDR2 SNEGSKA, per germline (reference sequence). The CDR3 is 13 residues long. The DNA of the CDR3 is TGCAGTGCTAGGTTGGGGCCTCTACAGCCCCAGCATTTT. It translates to CSARLGPLQPQHF.

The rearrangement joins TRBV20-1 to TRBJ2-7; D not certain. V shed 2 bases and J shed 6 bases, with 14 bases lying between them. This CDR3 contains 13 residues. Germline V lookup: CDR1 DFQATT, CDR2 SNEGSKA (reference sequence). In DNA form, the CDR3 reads TGCAGTGCTAGATCTCCTTCCTTGGGCGAGCAGTACTTC. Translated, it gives CSARSPSLGEQYF.

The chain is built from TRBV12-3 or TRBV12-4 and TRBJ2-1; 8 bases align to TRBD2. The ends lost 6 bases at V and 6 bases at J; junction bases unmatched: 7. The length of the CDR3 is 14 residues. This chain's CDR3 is CASRREAGVNEQFF. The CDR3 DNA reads TGTGCCAGCAGGAGAGAAGCGGGAGTCAATGAGCAGTTCTTC.

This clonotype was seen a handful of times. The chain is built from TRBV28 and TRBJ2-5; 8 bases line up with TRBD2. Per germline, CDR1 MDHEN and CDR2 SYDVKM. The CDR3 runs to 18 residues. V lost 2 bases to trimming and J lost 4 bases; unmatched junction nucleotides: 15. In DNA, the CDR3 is TGTGCCAGCAGTTTAAGTACAGGGTATTCGGGAGGGCGAGAGACCCAGTACTTC. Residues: CASSLSTGYSGGRETQYF.

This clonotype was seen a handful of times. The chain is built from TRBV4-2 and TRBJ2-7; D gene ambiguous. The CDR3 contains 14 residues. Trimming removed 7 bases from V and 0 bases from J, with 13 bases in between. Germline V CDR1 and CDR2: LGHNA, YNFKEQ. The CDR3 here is CASTKSQSSYEQYF. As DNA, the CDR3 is TGTGCCAGCACGAAGTCTCAGAGCTCCTACGAGCAGTACTTC.

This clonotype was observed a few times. In nucleotides, the CDR3 is TGCAGCGTTTCAGGGGCGCGAGGGTACGAGCAGTACTTC. It is translated as CSVSGARGYEQYF. This chain links TRBV29-1 with TRBJ2-7; TRBD1 is a possible D gene (6 bases). The CDR3 loop spans 13 amino acids. The V end lost 5 bases, the J end lost 4 bases, and 15 bases lay between the germline ends. Germline CDR1 and CDR2: SQVTM and ANQGSEA.

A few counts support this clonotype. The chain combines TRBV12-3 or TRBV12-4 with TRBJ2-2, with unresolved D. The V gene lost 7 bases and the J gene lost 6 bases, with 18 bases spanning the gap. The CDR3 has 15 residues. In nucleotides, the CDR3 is TGTGCCAGCACTTCCCGACTGGATAGGGCCGGGGAGCTGTTTTTT. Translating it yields CASTSRLDRAGELFF.

CDR3: CASSLRETAEPRVNEQFF. CDR3 in DNA: TGTGCCAGCAGCTTGAGGGAGACAGCCGAACCAAGAGTGAATGAGCAGTTCTTC. The V gene is TRBV7-7, the J gene TRBJ2-1; D assignment may be TRBD1 or TRBD2 (5 bases each). CDR3 length: 18 residues. Trimming pared 3 bases from V and 7 bases from J, leaving 25 bases between. The V gene's germline CDR1 is SSHAT and CDR2 FNYEAQ (reference sequence).